This TCR beta chain was sequenced in a study of T cells in narcolepsy. The wider study: Patients with NT1 or NT2 and healthy control donors were enrolled. Study-wide points: Blood of same and different patients, but not healthy controls, reportedly held recurring autoreactive clonotypes. HCRT-specific and TRIB2-specific autoreactive clonotypes appeared among same-patient CSF and blood CD4+ clonotypes. Some memory CD4+ repertoires had no autoreactive clone sequences.

Using immunoSEQ multiplex PCR, the repertoire was profiled, and TCRdb retains in-frame clones only, with some absent. The sample gives under 35,000 clones, about 90% of which show up once; more than 0.75% is in the top ten. As regards this clone: What it recognizes is unknown.

V was clipped by 6 bases and J by 9 bases; unmatched bases: 10. The CDR3 is made up of 15 amino acids. Germline loops: CDR1 MDHEN, CDR2 SYDVKM. Sequenced material: memory (CD45RA-) CD4+ T cells from blood. The receptor was derived from a human donor in good health. V gene TRBV28 combines with J gene TRBJ1-6; TRBD1 agrees at 8 bases. CDR3 bases: TGTGCCAGCAGCCTACAGGGGGGCGATGGTTCACCCCTCCACTTT. It specifies CASSLQGGDGSPLHF.